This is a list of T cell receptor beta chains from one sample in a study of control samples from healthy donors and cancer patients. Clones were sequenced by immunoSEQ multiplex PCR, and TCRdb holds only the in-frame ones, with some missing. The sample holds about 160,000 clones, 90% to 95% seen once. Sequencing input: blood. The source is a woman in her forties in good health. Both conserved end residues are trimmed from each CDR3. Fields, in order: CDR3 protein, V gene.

ASRTSGRNEQY	TRBV27
ASSQEGGRTEAF	TRBV3-1/TRBV3-2
ASSMAAYGYT	TRBV19
ASSYLVTVPNEETQY	TRBV6-2/TRBV6-3
ASSRAGTNYNEQF	TRBV5-1
ASSLGHVDEKLF	TRBV5-1
ASSPGQTYGYT	TRBV5-8
ARRGLTGADSPLH	TRBV2
ASSLDRSNEKLF	TRBV5-6
ASSVGAGGGETQY	TRBV9
SASRGTGAVEAF	TRBV20-1
ASSMSGTDTIY	TRBV19
ASSFWVNTEAF	TRBV12-3/TRBV12-4
ASSIVQGGSYEQY	TRBV19
ASSYSLSGGSYEQY	TRBV6-6
ASSLLGVGYGYT	TRBV5-5
ATSRDIGKSPYGYT	TRBV15
SASALTPRTDTQY	TRBV20-1
ASSPRGGNTIY	TRBV7-6
AWRGGTSGGGRYDEQF	TRBV30
ASSLSRNTEAF	TRBV11-3
AISEGQGRTEAF	TRBV10-3
ASSASGGYGQPQH	TRBV25-1
AISEGEKLF	TRBV10-3
ASSLAPARGGYQPQH	TRBV7-2
ASSTMTVSYNEQF	TRBV19
ASSPGWQNEKLF	TRBV7-2
ATSRDRGVGDTQY	TRBV15
ASSDRGSMNTEAF	TRBV6-1
ATSRRLAVNTDTQY	TRBV15
ASSVGGTGEEQY	TRBV9
ASSLGGQGSTEAF	TRBV5-4
ASSSRGGRNSPLH	TRBV7-9
ASRPHRANTGELF	TRBV14
ASSLGARETQY	TRBV7-2
ASSLQMGRTALGYT	TRBV7-6
ASSLRASGFQETQY	TRBV11-2
AWNRQTGSNEQF	TRBV30
ASTAGVNTEAF	TRBV2
ASSGGQANQETQY	TRBV25-1
ASSYSRNQPQH	TRBV6-5
ASSSRTYNEQF	TRBV27
ASSRTSDSYNEQF	TRBV5-1
ASSYSENEKLF	TRBV6-2/TRBV6-3
ASSRSGTGGDSPLH	TRBV4-3
ASSSLGRENTEAF	TRBV6-2/TRBV6-3
ASSIGPNYNEQF	TRBV19